One sample yielded the 32 T cell receptor beta chains listed below, sequenced in a study of OX40 agonist ivuxolimab in advanced cancers. This table comes from immunoSEQ multiplex PCR, and its TCRdb copy is limited to in-frame clones, with some not included. The table includes tens of thousands of clones, around 90% detected once. The specimen comprised CD4+ or CD8+ T cells sorted from blood, sampled in a trial of the OX40 agonist ivuxolimab. The receptor source for this set is an adult with an advanced solid tumor such as melanoma, head and neck, liver or kidney cancer.

This clone was seen a single time. The chain combines TRBV7-6 with TRBJ2-7, with D possibly TRBD1 on 6 matching bases. Germline V gives CDR1 SGHVS, CDR2 FNYEAQ. CDR3 length: 13 amino acids. The germline V and J ends were trimmed by 1 base and 5 bases, with 9 bases remaining between them. The CDR3 DNA is TGTGCCAGCAGCTTAGACAGGGTTGACGAGCAGTACTTC. It codes for CASSLDRVDEQYF.

The V and J genes are TRBV6-1 and TRBJ2-7; D assignment may be TRBD1 or TRBD2 (5 bases each). CDR3 size: 11 residues. V lost 5 bases to trimming and J lost 4 bases, with 6 bases between them. Germline V gene data show CDR1 as MNHNS and CDR2 as SASEGT. The CDR3 region is CASSWGYEQYF. The CDR3 DNA reads as TGTGCCAGCAGTTGGGGGTACGAGCAGTACTTC.

The chain combines TRBV7-9 with TRBJ2-3; TRBD1 matches 9 bases. Germline V lookup: CDR1 SEHNR, CDR2 FQNEAQ (reference sequence). The V segment lost 4 bases and the J segment 6 bases; nucleotides outside the gene matches: 8. The CDR3 has 15 residues. DNA for the CDR3: TGTGCCAGCAGCTCAAGACAGGGGGTATTGGATACGCAGTATTTT. It encodes CASSSRQGVLDTQYF.

This clone was picked up a small number of times. The J gene is TRBJ1-1, the V gene TRBV6-4, with D hard to call. Germline V gene data show CDR1 as MRHNA and CDR2 as SNTAGT. The ends were cut back, 0 bases at V and 5 bases at J, with 10 bases in the middle. This CDR3 spans 14 amino acids. The DNA of the CDR3 is TGTGCCAGCAGTGACTCGGAGGAGTCGACTGAAGCTTTCTTT. This translates into CASSDSEESTEAFF.

The chain joins TRBV7-9 to TRBJ2-1; TRBD2 aligns across 7 bases. The CDR3 loop spans 14 amino acids. The V gene end was trimmed by 7 bases and the J gene end by 3 bases; junction bases not matched to a gene: 6. The germline CDR1 and CDR2 sequences are SEHNR and FQNEAQ (reference sequence). CDR3 DNA: TGTGCCAGCATCAAAGGACTAGACTACAATGAGCAGTTCTTC. Protein product: CASIKGLDYNEQFF.

This chain links TRBV4-3 with TRBJ2-2; D might be TRBD1 or TRBD2, each matching 6 bases. In germline, CDR1 is LGHNA, CDR2 YSLEER. V lost 0 bases and J lost 5, with 10 bases in between. This CDR3 is built from 15 residues. CDR3 loop: CASSQDTGATGELFF. For the CDR3, the DNA is TGCGCCAGCAGCCAAGATACGGGGGCTACCGGGGAGCTGTTTTTT.

The V and J genes are TRBV6-5 and TRBJ2-2; D remains ambiguous. Trimming took off 2 bases at V and 2 bases at J, with 9 bases between the two ends. There are 15 residues in the CDR3. Germline CDR1 and CDR2: MNHEY and SVGAGI. The CDR3 region has the DNA TGTGCCAGCAGTTACGGGCAGGAAAACACCGGGGAGCTGTTTTTT. Protein sequence: CASSYGQENTGELFF.

The J gene is TRBJ2-1, the V gene TRBV7-9; 15 positions match TRBD2. Germline CDR1 SEHNR, CDR2 FQNEAQ (reference sequence). This CDR3 is 15 amino acids long. The ends lost 6 bases at V and 7 bases at J; junction bases unmatched: 4. CDR3 region: CASSWGLAGGNEQFF. The CDR3 bases are TGTGCCAGCAGTTGGGGACTAGCGGGAGGAAATGAGCAGTTCTTC.

The CDR3 here is CASSDGLAQAYEQYF. In DNA, the CDR3 is TGTGCCAGCAGCGACGGACTAGCTCAGGCCTACGAGCAGTACTTC. The chain joins TRBV5-8 to TRBJ2-7; 8 nucleotides match TRBD2. Trimming at V came to 4 bases and at J to 2 bases, leaving 8 bases not matched to a gene. From germline, CDR1 is SGHTS and CDR2 YDEGEE. The CDR3 covers 15 residues.

The chain uses TRBV28 and TRBJ2-2, with D unresolved. Germline lookup yields CDR1 MDHEN and CDR2 SYDVKM. The germline V and J ends were trimmed by 3 bases and 0 bases, with 8 bases remaining between them. This CDR3 contains 15 residues. The CDR3 sequence: CASSFEPANTGELFF. For the CDR3, the DNA is TGTGCCAGCAGTTTCGAGCCAGCGAACACCGGGGAGCTGTTTTTT.

The genes are TRBV28 and TRBJ2-7; 10 positions agree with TRBD1. The CDR3 covers 16 residues. Germline V gene data show CDR1 as MDHEN and CDR2 as SYDVKM. The J segment lost 4 bases and the V segment lost 2 bases, leaving 8 bases of the junction unmatched. The CDR3 DNA sequence: TGTGCCAGCAGTTTACCCGACAGGGGGCGCCATTACGAGCAGTACTTC. Residues: CASSLPDRGRHYEQYF. Full variable domain (missing parts from reference TRBV28 and TRBJ2-7): DVKVTQSSRYLVKRTGEKVFLECVQDMDHENMFWYRQDPGLGLRLIYFSYDVKMKEKGDIPEGYSVSREKKERFSLILESASTNQTSMYLCASSLPDRGRHYEQYFGPGTRLTVT.

The chain uses TRBV4-1 and TRBJ2-5; D is perhaps TRBD2 (6 bases). Germline CDR1 MGHRA, CDR2 YSYEKL. Trimming cost V 3 bases and J 2 bases, with 16 bases left between them. This CDR3 region has 16 residues. The CDR3 DNA sequence: TGCGCCAGCAGCCAGCCCCCAATCGGACTACAAGAGACCCAGTACTTC. Amino acid sequence: CASSQPPIGLQETQYF.

This chain connects TRBV10-1 to TRBJ2-1; 9 positions match TRBD1. This CDR3 has 15 amino acids. Germline CDR1 and CDR2: WNHNN and SYGVQD (reference sequence). V lost 2 bases and J lost 8; bases outside the gene matches: 7. CDR3 nucleotides: TGCGCCAGCAGTGAGCCGGGACAGGGTTTCCATGAGCAGTTCTTC. It specifies CASSEPGQGFHEQFF.

This clone was recorded once. J is TRBJ2-7 and V is TRBV7-6; 8 positions match TRBD2. In germline, CDR1 is SGHVS, CDR2 FNYEAQ. Losses at the gene ends were 1 base for V and 3 bases for J; bases not matched to a gene: 2. The CDR3 extends over 14 amino acids. CDR3 DNA sequence: TGTGCCAGCAGCTTAGATCTAGCGGGCTACGAGCAGTACTTC. Its protein is CASSLDLAGYEQYF.

The chain combines TRBV27 with TRBJ2-2, with 7 positions matching TRBD2. J lost 5 bases, V lost 8 bases, and 8 bases had no gene match. The CDR3 contains 14 residues. In germline, CDR1 is MNHEY, CDR2 SMNVEV (reference sequence). The CDR3 bases are TGTGCCAGCGGGCGGACTAGGGAGACCGGGGAGCTGTTTTTT. This sequence encodes CASGRTRETGELFF.

The chain uses TRBV4-2 and TRBJ2-5; 8 bases are a match to TRBD2. With V trimmed by 8 bases and J by 2 bases, 13 bases remained unmatched. This CDR3 is 16 amino acids long. Germline CDR1 is LGHNA and CDR2 is YNFKEQ. DNA of the CDR3: TGTGCCAGCGGACCTTGGGCTAGCGGGCATCAAGAGACCCAGTACTTC. Residues: CASGPWASGHQETQYF.

The chain links TRBV28 to TRBJ2-2; D not certain. Looked up from germline, CDR1 is MDHEN and CDR2 is SYDVKM. The CDR3 loop spans 14 amino acids. Trimming removed 3 bases at V and 1 base at J, with 6 bases between. CDR3 nucleotides: TGTGCCAGCAGTTTTTTGCTGAACACCGGGGAGCTGTTTTTT. Amino acids: CASSFLLNTGELFF. The full variable domain, rest sourced from reference TRBV28 and TRBJ2-2, is DVKVTQSSRYLVKRTGEKVFLECVQDMDHENMFWYRQDPGLGLRLIYFSYDVKMKEKGDIPEGYSVSREKKERFSLILESASTNQTSMYLCASSFLLNTGELFFGEGSRLTVL.

The J gene is TRBJ2-7, the V gene TRBV28, with 8 bases identical to TRBD2. The V segment lost 2 bases and the J segment 3 bases; nucleotides outside the gene matches: 9. Germline V gene data show CDR1 as MDHEN and CDR2 as SYDVKM. This CDR3 comprises 16 residues. CDR3 region: CASSLGPGGLLYEQYF. CDR3 coding DNA: TGTGCCAGCAGTTTAGGCCCGGGGGGGCTACTCTACGAGCAGTACTTC.

J is TRBJ2-7 and V is TRBV6-5; D uncertain. V lost 0 bases and J lost 5, with 8 bases in between. Germline V gene lookup returns CDR1 MNHEY and CDR2 SVGAGI. The CDR3 contains 13 residues. The CDR3 loop is CASSYSPDHEQYF. The CDR3 DNA is TGTGCCAGCAGTTACTCCCCGGACCACGAGCAGTACTTC.

The V and J genes are TRBV29-1 and TRBJ2-7, with unresolved D. The ends were cut back, 0 bases at V and 0 bases at J, with 0 bases in the middle. This CDR3 comprises 11 residues. CDR1 is SQVTM, CDR2 ANQGSEA, per germline. The CDR3 spells CSVEDSYEQYF. CDR3 nucleotides: TGCAGCGTTGAAGACTCCTACGAGCAGTACTTC.

The gene calls are TRBV23-1 and TRBJ1-5; 11 nucleotides line up with TRBD1. TRBV23-1 is an ORF, with its function uncertain. The V segment lost 0 bases and the J segment 9 bases; nucleotides outside the gene matches: 10. The CDR3 sequence is 17 residues long. The CDR3 reads CASSQSGGTGGLGPQHF. The DNA for the CDR3 is TGCGCCAGCAGTCAATCTGGAGGGACAGGGGGATTGGGGCCCCAGCATTTT.

The chain links TRBV5-1 to TRBJ2-7; 8 bases fit TRBD2. The germline CDR1 and CDR2 sequences are SGHRS and YFSETQ. The trim removed 3 bases at V and 2 bases at J, leaving 4 bases unmatched. This CDR3 is built from 14 residues. The CDR3 DNA reads TGCGCCAGCAGCTCCACGGGAGGGACCTACGAGCAGTACTTC. Protein: CASSSTGGTYEQYF.

The rearrangement uses TRBV9 and TRBJ2-6; D ambiguous. Trimming removed 3 bases at V and 2 bases at J, with 3 bases between. This CDR3 has 13 amino acids. CDR1 SGDLS and CDR2 YYNGEE come from the germline V gene. The DNA for the CDR3 is TGTGCCAGCAGCGCGGCTGGGGCCAACGTCCTGACTTTC. Protein product: CASSAAGANVLTF.

V and J are TRBV7-6 and TRBJ2-3; a possible D gene is TRBD2 (6 bases). The CDR3 sequence is 16 residues long. V gave up 5 bases and J gave up 3 bases, with 18 bases separating them. Germline values: CDR1 SGHVS, CDR2 FNYEAQ. The CDR3 nucleotides are TGTGCCAGCAGCCGATTAGGACTAACCGGTACAGATACGCAGTATTTT. Translating it yields CASSRLGLTGTDTQYF.

This clone came up once. V usage is TRBV15 and J usage is TRBJ2-1; 16 bases map to TRBD2. With 3 bases clipped from V and 1 base from J, the junction kept 9 bases outside the gene matches. CDR1 and CDR2 from the germline V gene are LNHNV and YYDKDF (reference sequence). The CDR3 loop spans 20 amino acids. This CDR3 reads CATSRTGLAGGPSSYNEQFF. The CDR3 coding sequence is TGTGCCACCAGCAGGACGGGACTAGCGGGAGGGCCGAGTTCCTACAATGAGCAGTTCTTC.

This chain joins TRBV19 and TRBJ2-5; D is unclear. The ends were cut back, 3 bases at V and 5 bases at J, with 13 bases in the middle. The length of the CDR3 is 14 residues. The V gene's germline CDR1 is LNHDA and CDR2 SQIVND (reference sequence). CDR3 in amino acids: CASSIGMGIETQYF. DNA for the CDR3: TGTGCCAGTAGTATTGGAATGGGGATTGAGACCCAGTACTTC.

The rearrangement joins TRBV19 to TRBJ2-2; the D gene is possibly TRBD2 (6 bases). The germline gives CDR1 LNHDA, CDR2 SQIVND (reference sequence). The ends were cut back, 8 bases at V and 8 bases at J, with 6 bases in the middle. This CDR3 spans 10 amino acids. Written as DNA, the CDR3 is TGTGCCAGTGGAGGGGGGGAGCTGTTTTTT. It translates to CASGGGELFF.

J is TRBJ2-3 and V is TRBV10-3; D perhaps matches TRBD2 (6 bases). This CDR3 is 15 amino acids long. The germline CDR1 and CDR2 sequences are ENHRY and SYGVKD. Trimming cost V 6 bases and J 0 bases, with 13 bases left between them. The CDR3 spells CAIRARDSSTDTQYF. The CDR3 DNA reads TGTGCCATCAGGGCCCGGGACTCCAGCACAGATACGCAGTATTTT.

The J gene is TRBJ1-4, the V gene TRBV9; D gene uncertain. The CDR3 length is 15 residues. V was shortened by 3 bases and J by 3 bases, with 12 bases between the two germline ends. Germline CDR1 is SGDLS and CDR2 is YYNGEE. CDR3 bases: TGTGCCAGCAGCGCCGATCCGGGAGCTAATGAAAAACTGTTTTTT. It encodes CASSADPGANEKLFF.

This sequence joins TRBV27 and TRBJ2-7; 7 bases line up with TRBD1. Per germline, CDR1 MNHEY and CDR2 SMNVEV (reference sequence). The CDR3 has 14 amino acids. After removal of 0 bases from V and 4 bases from J, the junction contained 3 bases not matched to a gene. CDR3 in amino acids: CASSLSGDRYEQYF. CDR3 coding DNA: TGTGCCAGCAGTTTATCGGGGGACAGATACGAGCAGTACTTC.

J is TRBJ2-7 and V is TRBV12-5; unclear D gene. CDR3 size: 12 residues. Germline V lookup: CDR1 LGHNT, CDR2 FRNRAP. V was clipped by 6 bases and J by 4 bases, with 10 bases between them. The CDR3 nucleotides are TGTGCTAGTGGGCCTTCAGAATACGAGCAGTACTTC. The encoded protein is CASGPSEYEQYF.

The chain couples TRBV30 to TRBJ1-2; TRBD1 is a possible D gene (6 bases). The CDR3 has 11 residues. Looked up from germline, CDR1 is GTSNPN and CDR2 is SVGIG (reference sequence). Deletions cut 5 bases from V and 7 bases from J, with 11 bases between. The CDR3 reads CAWWGAIGYTF. The CDR3 DNA sequence: TGTGCCTGGTGGGGGGCGATTGGCTACACCTTC.